Here is one T cell receptor beta chain with its context. This CDR3 region has 17 residues. Per germline, CDR1 MDHEN and CDR2 SYDVKM. V was pared by 5 bases and J by 6 bases, with 13 bases of the junction left unmatched. This specimen comes from a study of T cell changes during pregnancy in multiple sclerosis. Assay: immunoSEQ multiplex PCR; the TCRdb copy retains only in-frame clones and omits some. The data contain tens of thousands of clones, roughly nine tenths of them singletons. Here the sequenced sample was peripheral blood, taken in the third trimester of pregnancy. The V and J genes are TRBV28 and TRBJ2-1, with 10 bases lining up with TRBD2. This clonotype was sampled from a female donor with multiple sclerosis, enrolled in a pregnancy study. CDR3: CASSPNDGLAEGNEQFF. CDR3 sequence (DNA): TGTGCCAGCAGTCCAAACGATGGACTAGCGGAAGGCAATGAGCAGTTCTTC.